The 5 T cell receptor beta chains reported below all come from one sample, sequenced in a study of blood T cell repertoires in COVID-19. Libraries were prepared by immunoSEQ multiplex PCR; TCRdb keeps only in-frame clonotypes and omits some of them. Of about 520,000 clones in the sample, 80% to 90% were seen once. Sequenced input: peripheral blood. The receptors originated from a human donor in a cohort sampled during active COVID-19.

The chain links TRBV30 to TRBJ1-2, with D possibly matching TRBD1 (5 bases). The CDR3 runs to 15 residues. Per the germline V gene, CDR1 is GTSNPN and CDR2 is SVGIG (reference sequence). Trimming pared 5 bases from V and 0 bases from J, leaving 16 bases between. The CDR3 DNA reads as TGTGCCTGGGTCCGGGCCAGGGCCTCTAACTATGGCTACACCTTC. Its protein is CAWVRARASNYGYTF.

The rearrangement joins TRBV11-3 to TRBJ2-5, with 8 bases lining up with TRBD1. The CDR3 runs 13 residues. Germline V lookup: CDR1 SGHNT, CDR2 YENEEA. V was clipped by 5 bases and J by 4 bases; unmatched bases: 3. The CDR3 sequence is CASSPGGIETQYF. The CDR3 DNA is TGTGCCAGCAGCCCAGGGGGCATAGAGACCCAGTACTTC.

A few counts support this clone. V and J are TRBV30 and TRBJ2-5, with no clear D. Germline CDR1 GTSNPN, CDR2 SVGIG (reference sequence). CDR3 length: 14 residues. V gave up 3 bases and J gave up 1 base, with 12 bases separating them. CDR3 protein: CAWSGSPGQETQYF. In DNA, the CDR3 is TGTGCCTGGAGCGGATCGCCAGGCCAAGAGACCCAGTACTTC.

This clone came up once. The chain recombines TRBV30 with TRBJ2-7; possible D gene TRBD1, 6 bases. Germline values: CDR1 GTSNPN, CDR2 SVGIG (reference sequence). V gave up 2 bases and J gave up 1 base, with 15 bases separating them. The CDR3 length is 15 residues. Written as DNA, the CDR3 is TGTGCCTGGAGTCGCCAATGGGGGACATCCTACGAGCAGTACTTC. It translates to CAWSRQWGTSYEQYF.

The chain employs TRBV20-1 and TRBJ1-1; weak D call: TRBD1 (6 bases). V lost 7 bases and J 5 bases, leaving 11 bases between the germline ends. Germline CDR1 and CDR2: DFQATT and SNEGSKA (reference sequence). This CDR3 has 11 amino acids. The CDR3 bases are TGCAGTGGACAGGCGCGTACTGAAGCTTTCTTT. It translates to CSGQARTEAFF.